The 6 T cell receptor beta chains presented below share a single source sample, sequenced in a study of post-analysis software for immune sequencing data (dated by TCRdb to 2013 to 2016). Summary of the overall study and its limitations: Roughly 5 TRBV segments, including TRBV5-6, TRBV5-1 and TRBV20-1, were significantly more frequent in patients than controls.

The antigens for these receptors are not known. Library generation was performed with PCR. The sequencer was an Illumina HiSeq 2500. Unique molecular identifiers were incorporated into TCR beta cDNA libraries to reduce PCR and sequencing biases. TCRdb cleaned the public reads at Q25 with fastp, built clones with MiXCR and kept in-frame beta chains. Under each unique CDR3 protein, matching rows form one entry showing the most common genes and DNA. Across this sample there are approximately 250,000 distinct CDR3 sequences, with just over 35% seen only once. The ten top clones hold less than 6% of the sample. Sequencing was carried out using blood. These receptors were obtained from a girl aged 10-17 years with multiple sclerosis.

This clonotype has only one observation. A much bigger clone sits one base away, suggesting this may be a read error. V gene TRBV20-1 combines with J gene TRBJ2-5; 7 bases fit TRBD2. The CDR3 has 15 amino acids. J lost 5 bases, V lost 5 bases, and 14 bases had no gene match. Germline V gives CDR1 DFQATT, CDR2 SNEGSKA (reference sequence). The CDR3 sequence: CSAGGGRGDRETQYF. The CDR3 DNA reads as TGCAGTGCTGGAGGTGGGAGGGGAGATCGGGAGACCCAGTACTTC.

This clonotype has a count of ten or more. This chain joins TRBV3-1 and TRBJ2-3; 12 bases agree with TRBD2. The CDR3 loop spans 16 amino acids. With 8 bases clipped from V and 0 bases from J, the junction kept 6 bases outside the gene matches. Germline CDR1 is LGHDT and CDR2 is YNNKEL (reference sequence). Here the CDR3 DNA reads TGTGCCAGCGCCCCCCTAGCGGGAGGGAGCACAGATACGCAGTATTTT. Translated, it gives CASAPLAGGSTDTQYF.

At least ten counts were recorded for this clonotype. The V gene is TRBV27, the J gene TRBJ2-1; D may correspond to TRBD1 or TRBD2 (5 bases each). The CDR3 has 15 amino acids. Germline CDR1 and CDR2: MNHEY and SMNVEV (reference sequence). Trimming cost V 2 bases and J 6 bases, with 14 bases left between them. For the CDR3, the DNA is TGTGCCAGCAGTTTAGATGAGGGGACGAGCAATGAGCAGTTCTTC. This sequence encodes CASSLDEGTSNEQFF.

This clonotype was observed many times. The V call is TRBV28, the J call TRBJ1-2, with D uncertain. Germline V gene sequence: CDR1 MDHEN, CDR2 SYDVKM. This CDR3 region has 10 residues. Deletions cut 6 bases from V and 9 bases from J, with 8 bases between. The CDR3 sequence: CASSRLRYTF. DNA for the CDR3: TGTGCCAGCAGCAGATTACGCTACACCTTC.

This clonotype was picked up many times. The V gene is TRBV7-8, the J gene TRBJ2-1; 11 nucleotides align to TRBD2. V shed 5 bases, J shed 4 bases, and the junction held 7 bases outside the gene matches. Germline CDR1 reads SGHVS; CDR2 reads FQNEAQ. This CDR3 region has 16 residues. CDR3 coding DNA: TGTGCCAGCAGCAGGATACTAGCGGGAGCTTACAATGAGCAGTTCTTC. It yields the protein CASSRILAGAYNEQFF.

V and J are TRBV5-6 and TRBJ2-1; D might be TRBD1 (6 bases). The closer fit of TRBJ2-7 to the DNA end suggests the J call may be wrong. Germline lookup yields CDR1 SGHDT and CDR2 YYEEEE. This CDR3 has 18 residues. CDR3 coding DNA: TGTGCCAGCAGCTTTAGGGGGATTAGAACGGGCTCCTACAATGAGCAGTACTTC. Encoded protein: CASSFRGIRTGSYNEQYF.